Shown below are 14 T cell receptor beta chains from a single sample sequenced in a study of technical replicates of blood from several donors. Sequencing used immunoSEQ multiplex PCR; TCRdb keeps in-frame clones, though not all of them. The profile shows 80,000 to 85,000 clones, around 89% of them singletons. The source material was T cells isolated from PBMCs. These TCRs come from a human donor in good health.

The V gene is TRBV30, the J gene TRBJ1-5; 8 bases are shared with TRBD1. This CDR3 is built from 13 residues. The V gene's germline CDR1 is GTSNPN and CDR2 SVGIG (reference sequence). V shed 7 bases, J shed 6 bases, and the junction held 8 bases outside the gene matches. CDR3: CASAGQASQPQHF. DNA for the CDR3: TGTGCCTCTGCGGGACAGGCCTCTCAGCCCCAGCATTTT.

This clone was counted once. Written as DNA, the CDR3 is TGTGCCAGCAGTAGCTTACAGGGGATCACTGAAGCTTTCTTT. Residues: CASSSLQGITEAFF. This chain links TRBV6-5 with TRBJ1-1, with 7 bases that match TRBD1. The CDR3 extends over 14 amino acids. After removal of 5 bases from V and 4 bases from J, the junction contained 7 bases not matched to a gene. CDR1 is MNHEY, CDR2 SVGAGI, per germline.

This chain links TRBV11-2 with TRBJ2-7, with a possible D match to TRBD1 (6 bases). The CDR3 length is 13 residues. V lost 8 bases, J lost 2 bases, and 13 bases lay in between. Germline assignment: CDR1 SGHAT and CDR2 FQNNGV. The CDR3 is CASSSGGTYEQYF. CDR3 bases: TGTGCCAGCTCCTCTGGGGGCACCTACGAGCAGTACTTC.

The rearrangement joins TRBV10-3 to TRBJ2-7, with D maybe TRBD2 (5 bases). Trimming took off 0 bases at V and 2 bases at J, with 8 bases between the two ends. Germline loops: CDR1 ENHRY, CDR2 SYGVKD. The CDR3 loop spans 14 amino acids. This CDR3 reads CAISESRAAYEQYF. CDR3 in DNA: TGTGCCATCAGTGAGTCGAGGGCGGCCTACGAGCAGTACTTC.

The chain carries TRBV2 and TRBJ1-4, with D maybe TRBD1 (5 bases). V lost 2 bases and J lost 2, with 12 bases in between. The germline V gene encodes CDR1 SNHLY and CDR2 FYNNEI. There are 16 residues in the CDR3. Here the CDR3 DNA reads TGTGCCAGCAGTGAACGATCTGCAGGGACTAATGAAAAACTGTTTTTT. Translated: CASSERSAGTNEKLFF.

The chain joins TRBV10-3 to TRBJ2-2; the match to TRBD2 covers 9 bases. Germline assignment: CDR1 ENHRY and CDR2 SYGVKD. The trim removed 11 bases at V and 7 bases at J, leaving 11 bases unmatched. This CDR3 region has 14 residues. The CDR3 nucleotides read TGTGCCGCGGCCGCTAGCGGGAATGGCGGGGAGCTGTTTTTT. Protein product: CAAAASGNGGELFF.

This chain links TRBV5-1 with TRBJ1-6, with D perhaps TRBD1 (5 bases). V dropped 5 bases and J dropped 6 bases, with 12 bases sitting between them. CDR1 is SGHRS and CDR2 is YFSETQ in the germline V gene. The CDR3 length is 14 residues. Here the CDR3 DNA reads TGCGCCAGCAGGCGGGACGGCCTTAATTCACCCCTCCACTTT. Its translation is CASRRDGLNSPLHF.

This chain links TRBV6-5 with TRBJ2-2; D is possibly TRBD1 (6 bases). The CDR3 loop spans 14 amino acids. The germline V gene has CDR1 MNHEY and CDR2 SVGAGI. The V end was cut by 6 bases, the J end by 3 bases, with 11 bases between. The CDR3: CASRQGVYTGELFF. CDR3 DNA: TGTGCCAGCAGACAGGGTGTTTACACCGGGGAGCTGTTTTTT.

The genes are TRBV4-1 and TRBJ2-1, with 10 bases fitting TRBD2. With V trimmed by 3 bases and J by 8 bases, 10 bases remained unmatched. The CDR3 covers 16 residues. Per germline, CDR1 MGHRA and CDR2 YSYEKL. This chain's CDR3 is CASSQHPSGRTDEQFF. CDR3 bases: TGCGCCAGCAGCCAGCACCCTAGCGGGAGAACCGATGAGCAGTTCTTC.

The rearrangement links TRBV6-1 to TRBJ1-5; D perhaps matches TRBD1 (6 bases). V lost 2 bases and J lost 6, with 26 bases in between. This CDR3 has 19 residues. CDR1 and CDR2 (germline): MNHNS, SASEGT. The CDR3 nucleotides read TGTGCCAGCAGTGAAACTGTACCCTACAGGGATTCGTGGAGTCAGCCCCAGCATTTT. This sequence encodes CASSETVPYRDSWSQPQHF.

This chain links TRBV7-8 with TRBJ1-1; TRBD1 aligns across 10 bases. Looked up from germline, CDR1 is SGHVS and CDR2 is FQNEAQ. This CDR3 spans 16 amino acids. With 3 bases clipped from V and 2 bases from J, the junction kept 6 bases outside the gene matches. CDR3 DNA: TGTGCCAGCAGCTTCTGGACAGGGGGAGTAAACACTGAAGCTTTCTTT. Protein product: CASSFWTGGVNTEAFF.

The genes are TRBV18 and TRBJ1-5, with TRBD1 as a possible D gene (5 bases). With 3 bases removed from V and 7 bases from J, the gap between germline ends came to 10 bases. Looked up from germline, CDR1 is KGHSH and CDR2 is LQKENI. There are 13 residues in the CDR3. CDR3 DNA sequence: TGTGCCAGCTCACCGGAGGGGACGCAGCCCCAGCATTTT. It codes for CASSPEGTQPQHF.

The chain recombines TRBV7-9 with TRBJ2-7; 9 nucleotides align to TRBD2. CDR1 is SEHNR, CDR2 FQNEAQ, per germline (reference sequence). The CDR3 contains 15 residues. Trimming at V came to 5 bases and at J to 3 bases, leaving 8 bases not matched to a gene. The CDR3 sequence: CASSEPGLAFYEQYF. DNA for the CDR3: TGTGCCAGCAGCGAACCGGGACTAGCATTCTACGAGCAGTACTTC. The variable domain in full, completed from reference TRBV7-9 and TRBJ2-7, reads DTGVSQNPRHKITKRGQNVTFRCDPISEHNRLYWYRQTLGQGPEFLTYFQNEAQLEKSRLLSDRFSAERPKGSFSTLEIQRTEQGDSAMYLCASSEPGLAFYEQYFGPGTRLTVT.

The rearrangement joins TRBV2 to TRBJ2-3, with 10 bases matching TRBD2. The length of the CDR3 is 15 residues. The junction had 4 bases not matched to a gene; V was cut back by 4 bases and J by 3 bases. The germline CDR1 and CDR2 sequences are SNHLY and FYNNEI. The CDR3 DNA reads as TGTGCCAGCAGTGCTAGCGGGAGTTCGACAGATACGCAGTATTTT. As protein: CASSASGSSTDTQYF.